What follows are 3 T cell receptor beta chains derived from one specimen sequenced in a study of blood T cell repertoires in COVID-19. Data came from immunoSEQ multiplex PCR; TCRdb stores just in-frame clones and leaves some out. The sample lists 50,000 to 80,000 clones; roughly 84% were seen once. The sequenced sample consisted of peripheral blood. All receptors come from a woman aged 55-75 years with acute or convalescent COVID-19.

The rearrangement uses TRBV5-6 and TRBJ2-3; TRBD2 aligns across 7 bases. V lost 6 bases to trimming and J lost 1 base; unmatched junction nucleotides: 11. Germline CDR1 SGHDT, CDR2 YYEEEE. The CDR3 loop spans 16 amino acids. CDR3 coding DNA: TGTGCCAGCACCCTGAGGGGCGGGGGTGGCACAGATACGCAGTATTTT. It translates to CASTLRGGGGTDTQYF.

V usage is TRBV9 and J usage is TRBJ1-4, with 7 bases fitting TRBD1. V lost 3 bases to trimming and J lost 2 bases; unmatched junction nucleotides: 4. The V gene's germline CDR1 is SGDLS and CDR2 YYNGEE. The length of the CDR3 is 15 residues. For the CDR3, the DNA is TGTGCCAGCAGCGCCTCAGGGGGTACTAATGAAAAACTGTTTTTT. It codes for CASSASGGTNEKLFF.

V usage is TRBV19 and J usage is TRBJ1-5; D may be TRBD1 (6 bases). Trimming took off 4 bases at V and 4 bases at J, with 8 bases between the two ends. Germline loops: CDR1 LNHDA, CDR2 SQIVND (reference sequence). The CDR3 runs to 13 residues. This chain's CDR3 is CASSKQGNQPQHF. CDR3 nucleotide sequence: TGTGCCAGTAGTAAGCAGGGGAATCAGCCCCAGCATTTT.